The 6 T cell receptor beta chains in this list originate from one sample, sequenced in a study of OX40 agonist ivuxolimab in advanced cancers. Sequencing used immunoSEQ multiplex PCR; TCRdb keeps in-frame clones, though not all of them. The table includes 70,000 or so clones, around 87% detected once. The sample consisted of CD4+ or CD8+ T cells sorted from blood, taken in a trial of the OX40 agonist ivuxolimab. These TCRs come from an adult with an advanced solid tumor such as melanoma, head and neck, liver or kidney cancer.

The rearrangement uses TRBV6-5 and TRBJ2-4; 12 positions agree with TRBD1. Unmatched junction bases numbered 0, after V lost 5 bases and J lost 7 bases. Germline V CDR1 and CDR2: MNHEY, SVGAGI. The CDR3 runs 13 residues. The DNA of the CDR3 is TGTGCCAGCAGTGGGACAGGGGGCAACATTCAGTACTTC. Its translation: CASSGTGGNIQYF.

The rearrangement uses TRBV7-2 and TRBJ2-7; 12 bases are a match to TRBD2. This CDR3 is built from 13 residues. CDR1 and CDR2 from the germline V gene are SGHTA and FQGNSA. Trimming removed 10 bases from V and 7 bases from J; junction bases left unmatched: 8. CDR3 in amino acids: CATTSGRQLEQYF. DNA for the CDR3: TGTGCCACCACTAGCGGGAGGCAGTTAGAGCAGTACTTC.

The chain uses TRBV29-1 and TRBJ2-7; D possibly matches TRBD1 or TRBD2 (5 bases each). The germline V gene encodes CDR1 SQVTM and CDR2 ANQGSEA. Trimming cost V 4 bases and J 0 bases, with 7 bases left between them. The CDR3 extends over 12 amino acids. This chain's CDR3 is CSVGDRSYEQYF. The CDR3 region has the DNA TGCAGCGTTGGGGACCGCTCCTACGAGCAGTACTTC.

The chain is built from TRBV13 and TRBJ1-5; D gene unclear. This CDR3 region has 12 residues. CDR1 is PRHDT, CDR2 FYEKMQ, per germline (reference sequence). The V and J ends lost 2 bases and 8 bases respectively, with 7 bases between them. DNA for the CDR3: TGTGCCAGCAGCTTAATCGGTGAGCCCCAGCATTTT. Translating gives CASSLIGEPQHF.

The chain couples TRBV14 to TRBJ2-7, with D possibly being TRBD1 (5 bases). The CDR3 is 12 residues long. Trimming shortened V by 3 bases and J by 12 bases, and 15 bases separated the two germline ends. Germline assignment: CDR1 SGHDN and CDR2 FVKESK. In DNA, the CDR3 is TGTGCCAGCAGCCACCCCAGATCAGGGCTGTACTTC. Its translation is CASSHPRSGLYF.

The V call is TRBV27, the J call TRBJ2-5; possible D gene TRBD2, 5 bases. CDR1 is MNHEY, CDR2 SMNVEV, per germline (reference sequence). The ends were cut back, 2 bases at V and 7 bases at J, with 11 bases in the middle. CDR3 length: 13 amino acids. CDR3 sequence reads: CASSLPGSGTQYF. CDR3 nucleotide sequence: TGTGCCAGCAGTTTACCGGGGTCTGGGACCCAGTACTTC.